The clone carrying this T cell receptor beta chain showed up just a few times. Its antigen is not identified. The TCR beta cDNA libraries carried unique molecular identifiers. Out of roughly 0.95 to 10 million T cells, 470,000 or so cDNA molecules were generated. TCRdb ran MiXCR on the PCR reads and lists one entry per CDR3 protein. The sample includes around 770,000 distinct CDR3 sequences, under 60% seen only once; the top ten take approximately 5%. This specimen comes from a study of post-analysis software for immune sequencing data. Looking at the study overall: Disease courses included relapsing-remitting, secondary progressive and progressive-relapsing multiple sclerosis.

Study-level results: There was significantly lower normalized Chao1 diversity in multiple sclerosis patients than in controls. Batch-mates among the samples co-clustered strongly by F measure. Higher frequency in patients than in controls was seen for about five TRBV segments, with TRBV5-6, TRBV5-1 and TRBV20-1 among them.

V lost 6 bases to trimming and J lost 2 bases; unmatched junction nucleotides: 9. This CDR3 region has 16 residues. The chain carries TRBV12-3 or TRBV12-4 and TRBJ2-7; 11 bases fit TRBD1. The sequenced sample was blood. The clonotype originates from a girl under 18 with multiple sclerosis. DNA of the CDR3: TGTGCCAGCAGCCTCCTAACGGGACAGGGGGCCTACGAGCAGTACTTC. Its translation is CASSLLTGQGAYEQYF.